This is a list of T cell receptor beta chains from one sample in a study of regulatory T cells in long-lasting Graves disease. One entry per CDR3 protein, called by TCRdb with MiXCR from the multiplex PCR reads. The table records almost 350,000 distinct CDR3 sequences, about 20% of them present only once. Specimen: peripheral blood mononuclear cells (PBMCs), collected when the disease was refractory, from a patient treated with antithyroid drugs. These TCRs come from a female donor with Graves disease. Both conserved end residues are trimmed from each CDR3. Each record gives: J gene, CDR3 length, D gene, V gene, CDR3 protein. The D gene is left open where the match is weak.

>TRBJ2-4|13|NA|TRBV12-3/TRBV12-4
ASSSTGLWGNIQY
>TRBJ2-2|12|TRBD2|TRBV28
ASSLLAETGELF
>TRBJ1-5|14|NA|TRBV19
ASSIAYRAFNQPQH
>TRBJ1-5|14|NA|TRBV27
ASSLGFEGLGQPQH
>TRBJ2-7|12|NA|TRBV12-3/TRBV12-4
ASSLNQGYYEQY
>TRBJ2-5|12|TRBD1|TRBV2
ASTGQGVSETQY
>TRBJ1-1|12|NA|TRBV10-3
AISESLPGTEAF
>TRBJ2-2|13|TRBD2|TRBV11-2
ASSPFGLAPGELF
>TRBJ2-7|11|NA|TRBV28
ASSQFRGHEQY
>TRBJ2-5|15|NA|TRBV3-1
ASSQEVWGRGGETQY
>TRBJ1-2|15|NA|TRBV28
ASSLWAEFGRGEDYT
>TRBJ2-3|14|TRBD2|TRBV2
ASSEDRGRAGDTQY
>TRBJ2-7|12|NA|TRBV19
ASSNRDNTYEQY
>TRBJ2-5|12|TRBD2|TRBV20-1
SARGPGGQETQY
>TRBJ2-2|13|TRBD1|TRBV2
ASSEAVRGHGELF
>TRBJ2-7|11|TRBD1|TRBV20-1
SARQGADYEQY
>TRBJ2-7|10|TRBD1|TRBV20-1
SANRGPYEQY
>TRBJ2-3|17|NA|TRBV6-5
ASSYSAAFELDRWPTQY
>TRBJ1-6|14|NA|TRBV27
ASSPYGSDYNSPLH
>TRBJ2-3|13|NA|TRBV6-1
ASTQSFVVTDTQY
>TRBJ1-1|9|NA|TRBV6-1
ASNHGRKAF
>TRBJ1-2|11|TRBD1|TRBV12-5
ASGLVQGYGYT
>TRBJ2-7|12|NA|TRBV28
ASSPTGGTTEQY
>TRBJ2-2|14|TRBD2|TRBV19
ASSITAGGYTGELF
>TRBJ2-7|11|NA|TRBV27
ASSLGNSYEQY
>TRBJ1-5|14|NA|TRBV5-1
ASSLLPGYSNQPQH
>TRBJ2-5|11|NA|TRBV29-1
SVEGQVQETQY
>TRBJ2-5|11|TRBD1|TRBV20-1
SAPGTGYGTQY
>TRBJ2-7|12|NA|TRBV14
ASSRPTGPYEQY
>TRBJ1-5|11|NA|TRBV5-5
ASSYSHNQPQH
>TRBJ2-7|11|NA|TRBV6-5
ASSYPEVPQQY
>TRBJ1-1|12|TRBD1|TRBV12-3/TRBV12-4
ASSSRTGPTEAF
>TRBJ1-6|10|NA|TRBV9
ASSRDGSPLH
>TRBJ1-2|12|TRBD1|TRBV6-5
ASSYVTGVDGYT
>TRBJ2-5|13|TRBD1|TRBV7-2
ASSSAGGSWETQY
>TRBJ2-2|12|NA|TRBV19
ASSTARGTGELF
>TRBJ1-5|13|TRBD1|TRBV28
ASSPDREVWQPQH
>TRBJ1-2|13|NA|TRBV12-5
ASGLGGGRVDGFT
>TRBJ1-5|15|NA|TRBV6-1
AGPEVSGMYSNQPQH
>TRBJ2-7|11|NA|TRBV7-9
ASSIVTAGEQY
>TRBJ1-2|14|TRBD1|TRBV7-8
ASSLGGTGGLYGYT
>TRBJ1-1|9|NA|TRBV12-3/TRBV12-4
ASSLTIEAF
>TRBJ2-7|11|NA|TRBV6-2/TRBV6-3
ASSYGQSYEQY
>TRBJ2-6|14|NA|TRBV7-2
ASSPRVEAGANVLT
>TRBJ1-1|13|NA|TRBV9
ASSVGAGYGTEAF